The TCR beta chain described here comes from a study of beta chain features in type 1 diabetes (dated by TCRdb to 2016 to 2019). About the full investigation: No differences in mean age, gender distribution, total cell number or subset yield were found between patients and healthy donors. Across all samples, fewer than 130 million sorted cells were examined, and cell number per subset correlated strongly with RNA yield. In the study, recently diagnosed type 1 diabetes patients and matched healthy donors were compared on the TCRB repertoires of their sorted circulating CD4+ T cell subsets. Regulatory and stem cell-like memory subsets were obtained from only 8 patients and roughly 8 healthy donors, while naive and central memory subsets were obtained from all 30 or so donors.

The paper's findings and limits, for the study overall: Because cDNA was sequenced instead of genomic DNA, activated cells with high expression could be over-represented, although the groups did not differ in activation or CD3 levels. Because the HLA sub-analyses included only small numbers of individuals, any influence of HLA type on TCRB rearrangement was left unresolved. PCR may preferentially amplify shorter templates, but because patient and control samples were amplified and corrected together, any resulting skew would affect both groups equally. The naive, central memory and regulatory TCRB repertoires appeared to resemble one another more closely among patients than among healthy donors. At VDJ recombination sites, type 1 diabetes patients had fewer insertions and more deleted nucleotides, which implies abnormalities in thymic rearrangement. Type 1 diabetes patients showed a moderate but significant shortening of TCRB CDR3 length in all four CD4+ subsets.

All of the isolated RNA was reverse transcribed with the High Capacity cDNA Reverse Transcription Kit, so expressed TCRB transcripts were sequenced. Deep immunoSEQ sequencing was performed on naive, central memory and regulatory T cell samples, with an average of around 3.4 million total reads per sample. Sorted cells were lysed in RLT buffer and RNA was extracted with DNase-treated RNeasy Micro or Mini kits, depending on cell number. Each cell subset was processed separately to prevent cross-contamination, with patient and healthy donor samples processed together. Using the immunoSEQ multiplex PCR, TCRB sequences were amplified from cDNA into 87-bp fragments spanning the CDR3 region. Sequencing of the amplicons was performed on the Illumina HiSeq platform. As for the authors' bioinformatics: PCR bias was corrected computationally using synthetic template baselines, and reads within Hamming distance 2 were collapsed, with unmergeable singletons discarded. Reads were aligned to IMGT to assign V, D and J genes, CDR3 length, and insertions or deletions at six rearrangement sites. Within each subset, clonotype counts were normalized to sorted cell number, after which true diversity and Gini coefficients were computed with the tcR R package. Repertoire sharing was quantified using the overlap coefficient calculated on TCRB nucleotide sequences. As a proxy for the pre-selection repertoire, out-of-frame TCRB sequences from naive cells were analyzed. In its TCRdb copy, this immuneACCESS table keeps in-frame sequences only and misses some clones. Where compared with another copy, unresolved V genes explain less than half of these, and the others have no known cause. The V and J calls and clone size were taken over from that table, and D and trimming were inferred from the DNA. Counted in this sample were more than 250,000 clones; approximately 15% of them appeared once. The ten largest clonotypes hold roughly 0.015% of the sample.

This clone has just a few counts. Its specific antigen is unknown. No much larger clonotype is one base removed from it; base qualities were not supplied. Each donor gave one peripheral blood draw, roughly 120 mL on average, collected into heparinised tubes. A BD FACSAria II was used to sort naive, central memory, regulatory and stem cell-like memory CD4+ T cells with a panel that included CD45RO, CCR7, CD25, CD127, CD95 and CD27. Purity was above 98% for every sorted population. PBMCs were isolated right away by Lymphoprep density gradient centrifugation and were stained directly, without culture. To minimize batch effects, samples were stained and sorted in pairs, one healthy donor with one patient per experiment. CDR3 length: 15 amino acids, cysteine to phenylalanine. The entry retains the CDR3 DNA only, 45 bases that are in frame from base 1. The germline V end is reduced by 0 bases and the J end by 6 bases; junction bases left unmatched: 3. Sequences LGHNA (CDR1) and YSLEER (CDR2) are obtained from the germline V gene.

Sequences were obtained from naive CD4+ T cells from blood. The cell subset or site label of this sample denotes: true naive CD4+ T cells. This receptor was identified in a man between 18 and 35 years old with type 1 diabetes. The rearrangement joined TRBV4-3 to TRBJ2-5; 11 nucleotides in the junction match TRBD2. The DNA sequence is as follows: TGCGCCAGCAGCCAAGAACTAGCGGGGGTCAAGACCCAGTACTTC. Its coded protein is CASSQELAGVKTQYF.